This T cell receptor beta chain comes out of a study of blood T cell repertoires in COVID-19. Overall study context: Spain, Italy and the United States supplied samples that represented acute and convalescent COVID-19. Sources were T cells, B-cell-depleted T cells, or PBMCs; the material itself was cDNA or gDNA.

In the study's own analysis: Reference gene primer amplification gave nucleated cell count estimates. Generated by immunoSEQ multiplex PCR, the TCRdb table keeps only in-frame clones and is missing some. For V, J and clone size, that table is used; D and trimming come from the DNA. The table includes fewer than 250,000 clones, 88% detected once. Germline CDR1 is MDHEN and CDR2 is SYDVKM. Trimming took 4 bases from V and 2 from J, leaving 12 bases between them. CDR3 length equals 16 residues. This TCR derives from a man aged 40-49 years with acute or convalescent COVID-19. The V call is TRBV28, the J call TRBJ2-6, with TRBD2 as a possible D gene (6 bases). Sequencing was carried out using peripheral blood. The CDR3 DNA reads as TGTGCCAGCAGTTCTAGACCGGGGGCTGGGGCCAACGTCCTGACTTTC. This codes for CASSSRPGAGANVLTF.